This TCR beta chain was identified in a study of blood T cell repertoires in COVID-19. TCRdb's copy holds only in-frame clones and misses some; the assay was immunoSEQ multiplex PCR. The sample includes roughly 97,000 clones, roughly four fifths of them seen just once. Sequenced sample: peripheral blood. This clonotype was sampled from a man aged 60-69 years with acute or convalescent COVID-19.

CDR3 nucleotides: TGCGCCAGCAGCGCCGGGACTAGTCTTGTAGACAATGAGCAGTTCTTC. This translates into CASSAGTSLVDNEQFF. V and J are TRBV5-1 and TRBJ2-1; the match to TRBD2 covers 8 bases. Germline lookup yields CDR1 SGHRS and CDR2 YFSETQ. The CDR3 is 16 amino acids. Trimming took 4 bases from V and 5 from J; bases not matched to a gene: 11.